One sample yielded the 3 T cell receptor beta chains listed below, sequenced in a study of blood T cell repertoires in COVID-19. Assay used: immunoSEQ multiplex PCR; TCRdb lists only in-frame clones, some missing. The table has 81,000 or so clones, around 85% seen once. Sequencing was done on a sample of peripheral blood. Source of these receptors: a woman aged 70-85 years with active or convalescent COVID-19.

The chain carries TRBV6-5 and TRBJ2-3; D perhaps matches TRBD1 (6 bases). V was clipped by 6 bases and J by 4 bases, with 14 bases between them. CDR1 and CDR2 (germline): MNHEY, SVGAGI. The length of the CDR3 is 14 residues. The CDR3 DNA reads TGTGCCAGCAGCCTCCGGACAGTTCCAGATACGCAGTATTTT. This translates into CASSLRTVPDTQYF.

In its sample, this clone was seen once. The chain recombines TRBV10-1 with TRBJ2-7; TRBD1 matches at 9 bases. The V segment lost 3 bases and the J segment 7 bases; nucleotides outside the gene matches: 13. The germline V gene has CDR1 WNHNN and CDR2 SYGVQD (reference sequence). The CDR3 is 16 residues long. The CDR3 spells CASSDSTGGNKGEQYF. In DNA, the CDR3 is TGCGCCAGCAGTGACTCCACAGGGGGCAATAAGGGAGAGCAGTACTTC.

This chain connects TRBV19 to TRBJ1-1, with 8 bases that match TRBD1. There are 13 residues in the CDR3. CDR1 is LNHDA and CDR2 is SQIVND in the germline V gene (reference sequence). V trimming: 3 bases; J trimming: 8 bases; junction bases outside the gene matches: 5. DNA of the CDR3: TGTGCCAGTAGTATTGGACAGGGTAGGGAAGCTTTCTTT. Its translation is CASSIGQGREAFF.